This passage covers 17 T cell receptor beta chains from one sample sequenced in a study of early T cells in non-severe SARS-CoV-2 infection. TCRdb reprocessed the 5' RACE reads with MiXCR, giving one entry per CDR3 protein. This sample yields about 66,000 distinct CDR3 sequences, of which roughly a fifth are seen a single time; more than 15% belongs to the top ten. Specimen: whole blood, collected at baseline. These receptors originate from an adult who was a healthcare worker with PCR-confirmed SARS-CoV-2 infection or an uninfected control (not recorded which).

About this clonotype itself: This may come from a read error, since a much larger clone is one base off. This chain joins TRBV3-1 and TRBJ2-7; D is unresolved. The germline V and J ends were trimmed by 4 bases and 2 bases, with 6 bases remaining between them. Per the germline V gene, CDR1 is LGHDT and CDR2 is YNNKEL (reference sequence). The CDR3 loop spans 12 amino acids. The CDR3 is CASSLGTYEQYF. In nucleotides, the CDR3 is TGTGCCAGCAGCCTGGGGACCTACGAGCAGTACTTC.

This clonotype turned up a few times. J is TRBJ1-5 and V is TRBV5-5; 10 nucleotides match TRBD1. V dropped 4 bases and J dropped 1; count of bases not matched to a gene: 2. Germline-derived CDR1 and CDR2 are SGHKS and YYEKEE (reference sequence). The CDR3 has 15 residues. The chain's CDR3 is CASSRTGGSNQPQHF. In DNA, the CDR3 is TGTGCCAGCAGCAGGACAGGGGGAAGCAATCAGCCCCAGCATTTT.

The rearrangement uses TRBV9 and TRBJ2-3; 11 bases are a match to TRBD2. CDR1 is SGDLS, CDR2 YYNGEE, per germline. The CDR3 sequence is 16 residues long. V lost 4 bases and J lost 0; bases outside the gene matches: 4. Written as DNA, the CDR3 is TGTGCCAGCAGCACATTAGCGGGGGGGAGCACAGATACGCAGTATTTT. Protein: CASSTLAGGSTDTQYF.

A word on this clonotype: The junction differs from germline at one of its ends, possibly a read error. This chain links TRBV2 with TRBJ2-3; D is unresolved. This CDR3 has 11 residues. Germline V CDR1 and CDR2: SNHLY, FYNNEI. CDR3 DNA sequence: TGTGCCAGCAGTTTGGCGGACCGCATGGTTTTT. It specifies CASSLADRMVF.

In its sample, this clonotype was seen once. This may be a read error, as it is one base from a much larger clone. The chain uses TRBV13 and TRBJ2-7, with TRBD1 as a possible D gene (6 bases). Germline lookup yields CDR1 PRHDT and CDR2 FYEKMQ (reference sequence). The CDR3 has 14 amino acids. CDR3 coding DNA: TGTGCCATCAGCTTAGGACAGCGCCCCTACGAGCAGTACTTC. Amino acid sequence: CAISLGQRPYEQYF.

V and J are TRBV30 and TRBJ1-2; 8 positions match TRBD1. With V trimmed by 2 bases and J by 8 bases, 7 bases remained unmatched. The CDR3 is 13 amino acids. Germline assignment: CDR1 GTSNPN and CDR2 SVGIG (reference sequence). CDR3 protein: CAWSSQGAHGYTF. The CDR3 nucleotides read TGTGCCTGGAGTAGCCAGGGGGCTCACGGCTACACCTTC.

This chain links TRBV5-1 with TRBJ1-2; D remains unclear. Trimming took 2 bases from V and 8 from J, leaving 10 bases between them. Germline CDR1 is SGHRS and CDR2 is YFSETQ. The CDR3 sequence is 12 residues long. CDR3 DNA: TGCGCCAGCAGCTTTACCCAGGACGGCTACACCTTC. This encodes CASSFTQDGYTF.

The chain is built from TRBV30 and TRBJ1-1; a weak D match, TRBD1 (6 bases). CDR3 length: 14 amino acids. Trimming took 5 bases from V and 0 from J, leaving 13 bases between them. From germline, CDR1 is GTSNPN and CDR2 SVGIG (reference sequence). The CDR3 DNA sequence: TGTGCCTGGCTGACAGGTTGGATGAACACTGAAGCTTTCTTT. The encoded protein is CAWLTGWMNTEAFF.

This clonotype came up a few times. The rearrangement uses TRBV4-1 and TRBJ2-5, with 8 bases that match TRBD2. The CDR3 is made up of 15 amino acids. J was trimmed by 2 bases and V by 1 base; bases with no gene match: 3. In germline, CDR1 is MGHRA, CDR2 YSYEKL. The CDR3 loop reads CASSQVGTRQETQYF. The CDR3 nucleotides read TGCGCCAGCAGCCAAGTCGGGACTAGGCAAGAGACCCAGTACTTC.

The sample holds a few counts of this clonotype. CDR3 sequence: CASSQTITRGPEGFEQFF. For the CDR3, the DNA is TGTGCCAGCAGCCAAACTATAACGCGGGGGCCCGAGGGGTTTGAGCAGTTCTTC. V usage is TRBV3-1 and J usage is TRBJ2-1; weak D call: TRBD2 (7 bases). Germline CDR1 reads LGHDT; CDR2 reads YNNKEL (reference sequence). This CDR3 region has 18 residues. Trimming cost V 2 bases and J 9 bases, with 26 bases left between them.

This clonotype was seen repeatedly, ten times or more. CDR3 nucleotide sequence: TGTGCCAGCAGTTCCGGGACAGGGCAGGGCTACGAGCAGTACTTC. Translated: CASSSGTGQGYEQYF. This chain connects TRBV28 to TRBJ2-7; TRBD1 agrees at 9 bases. The CDR3 length is 15 residues. Germline V gene lookup returns CDR1 MDHEN and CDR2 SYDVKM. With V trimmed by 4 bases and J by 3 bases, 7 bases remained unmatched.

In its sample, this clonotype was seen a few times. The chain has TRBV5-1 and TRBJ2-3; TRBD1 agrees at 8 bases. This CDR3 contains 15 residues. The ends lost 3 bases at V and 8 bases at J; junction bases unmatched: 11. Per the germline V gene, CDR1 is SGHRS and CDR2 is YFSETQ. The CDR3 DNA is TGCGCCAGCAGCTCCCCGGACAGGGTACCTTTTACGCAGTATTTT. This translates into CASSSPDRVPFTQYF.

This clonotype was observed at least ten times. This chain uses TRBV5-6 with TRBJ1-2, with a possible D match to TRBD1 (6 bases). Trimming shortened V by 3 bases and J by 2 bases, and 8 bases separated the two germline ends. From germline, CDR1 is SGHDT and CDR2 YYEEEE. The CDR3 has 13 amino acids. The DNA of the CDR3 is TGTGCCAGCAGCTCCCAGGGGAACTATGGCTACACCTTC. Its protein is CASSSQGNYGYTF.

There are many counts of this clonotype. This chain uses TRBV2 with TRBJ2-6, with D possibly TRBD1 on 5 matching bases. The CDR3 is 16 amino acids. The V gene lost 11 bases and the J gene lost 4 bases, with 21 bases spanning the gap. Per the germline V gene, CDR1 is SNHLY and CDR2 is FYNNEI. This chain's CDR3 is CARASSGYRGANVLTF. Here the CDR3 DNA reads TGTGCCCGAGCAAGTTCAGGGTACAGGGGGGCCAACGTCCTGACTTTC.

There are a few counts of this clonotype. The rearrangement links TRBV30 to TRBJ1-2; tentatively, D is TRBD1 (5 bases). Germline V gene sequence: CDR1 GTSNPN, CDR2 SVGIG (reference sequence). The CDR3 is made up of 12 amino acids. Trimming took 4 bases from V and 4 from J, leaving 10 bases between them. The CDR3 bases are TGTGCCTGGAAACCAGGGTTCTATGGCTACACCTTC. Its protein is CAWKPGFYGYTF.

The rearrangement uses TRBV3-1 and TRBJ2-3; 9 bases align to TRBD1. Germline CDR1 reads LGHDT; CDR2 reads YNNKEL (reference sequence). V lost 4 bases to trimming and J lost 4 bases; unmatched junction nucleotides: 3. The length of the CDR3 is 14 residues. The CDR3 coding sequence is TGTGCCAGCAGCCCCCGACAGGGGGCAGATACGCAGTATTTT. It specifies CASSPRQGADTQYF.

CDR3 region: CSAREGRIQYF. The CDR3 DNA follows: TGCAGTGCTAGAGAGGGCAGAATTCAGTACTTC. The chain employs TRBV20-1 and TRBJ2-4, with no clear D. Germline V gives CDR1 DFQATT, CDR2 SNEGSKA (reference sequence). CDR3 length: 11 residues. V was shortened by 0 bases and J by 10 bases, with 7 bases between the two germline ends.